This entry lists 12 T cell receptor beta chains sequenced from one sample in a study of regulatory T cells in long-lasting Graves disease. Time point given: persistent/refractory GD, antithyroid drugs over 5 years with positive TRAb. Construction of the TCR library relied on RNA isolated from PBMCs. According to the study, TCR beta libraries were built with iRepertoire HTBI primers and CDR3-region Arm-PCR. TCRdb independently ran MiXCR on the multiplex PCR reads; one entry per CDR3 protein. The table includes 600,000 to 800,000 distinct CDR3 sequences, around 30% detected once. The sample consisted of peripheral blood mononuclear cells (PBMCs), taken when the disease was refractory, from a patient treated with antithyroid drugs. Receptors were obtained from a female donor with Graves disease.

This clonotype was detected only a few times. This chain connects TRBV24-1 to TRBJ1-5; possibly TRBD1 for D (5 bases). The CDR3 spans 16 residues. V shed 3 bases and J shed 7 bases, with 18 bases lying between them. Germline CDR1 is KGHDR and CDR2 is SFDVKD. CDR3 amino acids: CATSDPVRDPGQPQHF. For the CDR3, the DNA is TGTGCCACCAGTGATCCCGTCCGGGACCCTGGCCAGCCCCAGCATTTT.

V is TRBV6-2 or TRBV6-3 and J is TRBJ1-1; D is ambiguous. This CDR3 region has 19 residues. Trimming removed 0 bases from V and 1 base from J, with 21 bases in between. Germline loops: CDR1 MNHEY, CDR2 SVGEGT. CDR3 loop: CASSYSALRAIARNTEAFF. CDR3 nucleotides: TGTGCCAGCAGTTACTCGGCCCTGAGAGCCATAGCTCGGAACACTGAAGCTTTCTTT.

This chain connects TRBV9 to TRBJ2-7; 8 bases are shared with TRBD2. V lost 1 base, J lost 6 bases, and 21 bases stayed unmatched. The germline CDR1 and CDR2 sequences are SGDLS and YYNGEE. The CDR3 runs 19 residues. The CDR3 protein is CASSVFGAAGGLTAGEQYF. The CDR3 DNA follows: TGTGCCAGCAGCGTATTTGGTGCGGCGGGAGGACTGACCGCTGGCGAGCAGTACTTC.

This rearrangement joins TRBV6-1 to TRBJ1-2; 8 bases fit TRBD1. Germline assignment: CDR1 MNHNS and CDR2 SASEGT. The CDR3 extends over 14 amino acids. J gave up 1 base and V 6 bases, and 4 bases lay outside the gene matches. The CDR3 coding sequence is TGTGCCAGCAGGGACAGGGAGGTTAACTATGGCTACACCTTC. Protein sequence: CASRDREVNYGYTF.

The V gene is TRBV5-1, the J gene TRBJ1-1; 12 nucleotides agree with TRBD1. The germline V gene has CDR1 SGHRS and CDR2 YFSETQ. J lost 5 bases, V lost 1 base, and 12 bases had no gene match. The CDR3 consists of 18 residues. The CDR3 region is CASSLQLRDRGRVTEAFF. The DNA for the CDR3 is TGCGCCAGCAGCTTGCAACTCCGGGACAGGGGGCGCGTGACTGAAGCTTTCTTT.

This clonotype was seen many times. The chain joins TRBV27 to TRBJ2-7; a possible D gene is TRBD1 (7 bases). This CDR3 comprises 15 residues. Germline V gene data show CDR1 as MNHEY and CDR2 as SMNVEV (reference sequence). The germline V and J ends were trimmed by 6 bases and 3 bases, with 18 bases remaining between them. The CDR3 DNA follows: TGTGCCAGCAGCCCTACCCAGGGGGGCTACTACGAGCAGTACTTC. Its translation: CASSPTQGGYYEQYF.

Points on this clonotype: The junction shows a germline mismatch at one end, possibly a read error. The V and J genes are TRBV9 and TRBJ2-7; 9 bases are shared with TRBD2. The CDR3 is 14 residues long. CDR1 is SGDLS and CDR2 is YYNGEE in the germline V gene. The CDR3 reads CASSPSGLAGEQCF. CDR3 bases: TGTGCCAGCAGTCCCTCGGGACTAGCCGGCGAGCAGTGCTTC. Full variable domain (outside the CDR3, taken from reference TRBV9 and TRBJ2-7): DSGVTQTPKHLITATGQRVTLRCSPRSGDLSVYWYQQSLDQGLQFLIQYYNGEERAKGNILERFSAQQFPDLHSELNLSSLELGDSALYFCASSPSGLAGEQCFGPGTRLTVT.

The V call is TRBV24-1, the J call TRBJ2-1; TRBD2 agrees at 10 bases. From germline, CDR1 is KGHDR and CDR2 SFDVKD. The trim removed 4 bases at V and 8 bases at J, leaving 10 bases unmatched. The CDR3 sequence is 16 residues long. In nucleotides, the CDR3 is TGTGCCACCAGTGACCCAGCGGGAGGGTTAAAGGATGAGCAGTTCTTC. Its translation is CATSDPAGGLKDEQFF.

The rearrangement joins TRBV29-1 to TRBJ2-5, with D possibly being TRBD1 (6 bases). Germline V gene lookup returns CDR1 SQVTM and CDR2 ANQGSEA. This CDR3 is 13 amino acids long. Trimming removed 6 bases from V and 4 bases from J, with 15 bases in between. The CDR3 nucleotides read TGCAGCGTGATATGGGGGCAGTCAGAGACCCAGTACTTC. Protein sequence: CSVIWGQSETQYF.

In its sample, this clonotype was seen a few times. The genes are TRBV20-1 and TRBJ1-5; the D gene is possibly TRBD1 (5 bases). The CDR3 loop spans 14 amino acids. V was trimmed by 3 bases and J by 3 bases, leaving 12 bases between them. Germline V gene sequence: CDR1 DFQATT, CDR2 SNEGSKA (reference sequence). Here the CDR3 reads CSASSGTPNQPQHF. CDR3 sequence (DNA): TGCAGTGCTAGCTCCGGGACCCCCAATCAGCCCCAGCATTTT.

In this sample, this clonotype turned up a few times. The rearrangement links TRBV9 to TRBJ2-2; 9 bases line up with TRBD1. J gave up 5 bases and V 4 bases, and 12 bases lay outside the gene matches. CDR1 and CDR2 from the germline V gene are SGDLS and YYNGEE. The CDR3 covers 17 residues. The CDR3 DNA reads TGTGCCAGCAGCATAGGCCGGGACAGGGATTTTACCGGGGAGCTGTTTTTT. Translation gives CASSIGRDRDFTGELFF.

The sample holds a few counts of this clonotype. The genes are TRBV6-1 and TRBJ1-5; no definite D call. The ends were cut back, 7 bases at V and 0 bases at J, with 13 bases in the middle. The CDR3 covers 15 residues. The germline V gene encodes CDR1 MNHNS and CDR2 SASEGT. This chain's CDR3 is CASNRAAYSNQPQHF. CDR3 coding DNA: TGTGCCAGCAATAGGGCGGCCTATAGCAATCAGCCCCAGCATTTT.